This TCR beta chain was retrieved from a study of cytomegalovirus exposure and HLA in healthy donors. It was with 60 Vbeta and 13 Jbeta primers that the PCR ran. Profiling relied on immunoSEQ multiplex PCR, and the TCRdb table lists in-frame clones only, not all of them. The profile shows about 160,000 clones, about 65% of them singletons. Germline V gene data show CDR1 as MRHNA and CDR2 as SNTAGT. The CDR3 has 16 amino acids. Trimming took 0 bases from V and 1 from J, leaving 12 bases between them. The clonotype originates from a man aged 35-49 years in good health and CMV-seropositive. The sequencing input was PBMCs. The V gene is TRBV6-4, the J gene TRBJ2-5; possible D gene TRBD1, 5 bases. The DNA of the CDR3 is TGTGCCAGCAGTGACTCGAACAGGACGCGCCAAGAGACCCAGTACTTC. Translation gives CASSDSNRTRQETQYF.